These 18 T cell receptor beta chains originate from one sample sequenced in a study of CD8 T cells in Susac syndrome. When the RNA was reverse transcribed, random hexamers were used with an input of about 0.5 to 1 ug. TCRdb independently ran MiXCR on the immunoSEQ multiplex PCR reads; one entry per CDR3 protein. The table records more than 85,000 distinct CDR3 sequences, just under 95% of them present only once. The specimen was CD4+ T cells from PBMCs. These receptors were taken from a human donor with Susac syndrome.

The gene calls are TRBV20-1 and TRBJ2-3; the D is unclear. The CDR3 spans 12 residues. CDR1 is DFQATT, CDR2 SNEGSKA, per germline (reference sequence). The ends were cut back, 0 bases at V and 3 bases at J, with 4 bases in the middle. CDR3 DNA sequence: TGCAGTGCTAGAGAAGTAACAGATACGCAGTATTTT. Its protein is CSAREVTDTQYF.

Here the CDR3 reads CASSPGTYGYTF. The CDR3 DNA reads as TGTGCCAGCAGTCCCGGGACCTATGGCTACACCTTC. This chain uses TRBV6-5 with TRBJ1-2; TRBD1 is a possible D gene (5 bases). Trimming took off 5 bases at V and 4 bases at J, with 8 bases between the two ends. From germline, CDR1 is MNHEY and CDR2 SVGAGI. CDR3 length: 12 residues.

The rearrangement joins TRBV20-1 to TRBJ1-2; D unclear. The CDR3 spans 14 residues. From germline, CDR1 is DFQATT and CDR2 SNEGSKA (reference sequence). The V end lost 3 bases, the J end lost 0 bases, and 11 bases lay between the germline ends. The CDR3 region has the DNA TGCAGTGCTAGTCGAGTCGGGACTAACTATGGCTACACCTTC. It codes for CSASRVGTNYGYTF.

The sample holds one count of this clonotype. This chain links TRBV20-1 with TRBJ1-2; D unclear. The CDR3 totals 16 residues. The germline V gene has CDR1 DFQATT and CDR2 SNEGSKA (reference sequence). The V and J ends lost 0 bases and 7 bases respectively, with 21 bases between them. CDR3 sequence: CSARDPRTRRMGGYTF. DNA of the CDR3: TGCAGTGCTAGAGATCCCCGGACCCGGAGGATGGGTGGCTACACCTTC.

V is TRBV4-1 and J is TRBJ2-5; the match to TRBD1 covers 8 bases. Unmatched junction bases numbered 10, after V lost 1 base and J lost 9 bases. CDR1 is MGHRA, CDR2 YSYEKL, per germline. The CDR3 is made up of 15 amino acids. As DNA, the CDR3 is TGCGCCAGCAGCCAAGGGGACAGGACCGTATCGGCCCAGTACTTC. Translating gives CASSQGDRTVSAQYF.

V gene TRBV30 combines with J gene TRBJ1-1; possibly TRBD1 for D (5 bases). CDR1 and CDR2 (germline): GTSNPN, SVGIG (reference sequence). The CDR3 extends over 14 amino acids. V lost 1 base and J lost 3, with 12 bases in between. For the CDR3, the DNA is TGTGCCTGGAGTGCATGGGGGGTGGACACTGAAGCTTTCTTT. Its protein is CAWSAWGVDTEAFF.

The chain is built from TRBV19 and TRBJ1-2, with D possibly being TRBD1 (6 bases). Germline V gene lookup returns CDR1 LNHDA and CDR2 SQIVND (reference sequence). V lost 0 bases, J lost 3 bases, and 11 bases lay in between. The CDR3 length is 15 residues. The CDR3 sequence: CASSIDRQAYYGYTF. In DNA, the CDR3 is TGTGCCAGTAGTATAGACCGACAGGCCTACTATGGCTACACCTTC.

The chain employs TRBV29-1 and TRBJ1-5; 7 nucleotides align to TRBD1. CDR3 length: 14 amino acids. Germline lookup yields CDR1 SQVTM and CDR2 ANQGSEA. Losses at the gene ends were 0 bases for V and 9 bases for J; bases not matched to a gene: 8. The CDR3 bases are TGCAGCGTTGAAGATGGGACAGCAGGAGGGCCCCAGCATTTT. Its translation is CSVEDGTAGGPQHF.

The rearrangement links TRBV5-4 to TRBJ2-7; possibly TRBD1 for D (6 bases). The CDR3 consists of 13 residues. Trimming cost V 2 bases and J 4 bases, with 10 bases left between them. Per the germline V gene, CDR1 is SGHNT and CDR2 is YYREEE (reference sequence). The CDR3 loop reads CASSLQGRYEQYF. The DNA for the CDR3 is TGTGCCAGCAGCTTACAGGGAAGGTACGAGCAGTACTTC.

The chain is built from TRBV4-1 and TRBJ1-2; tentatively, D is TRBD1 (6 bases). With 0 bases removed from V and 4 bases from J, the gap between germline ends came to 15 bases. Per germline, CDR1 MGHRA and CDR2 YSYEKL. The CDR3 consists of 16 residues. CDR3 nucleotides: TGCGCCAGCAGCCAAGAAAGGTCCAGGGGTAGCTATGGCTACACCTTC. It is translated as CASSQERSRGSYGYTF.

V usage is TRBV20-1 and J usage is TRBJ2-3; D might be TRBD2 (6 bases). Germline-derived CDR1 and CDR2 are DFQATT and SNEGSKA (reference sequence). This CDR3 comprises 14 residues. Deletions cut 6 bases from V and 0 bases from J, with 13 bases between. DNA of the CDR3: TGCAGTGCGCGGCGGGGACCTAGCACAGATACGCAGTATTTT. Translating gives CSARRGPSTDTQYF.

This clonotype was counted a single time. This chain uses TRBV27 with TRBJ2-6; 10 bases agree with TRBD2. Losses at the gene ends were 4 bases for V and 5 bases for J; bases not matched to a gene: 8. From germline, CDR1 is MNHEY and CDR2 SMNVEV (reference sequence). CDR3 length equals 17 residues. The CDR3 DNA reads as TGTGCCAGCAGTTCTACGACTAGCGGGTACTGGGCCAACGTCCTGACTTTC. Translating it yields CASSSTTSGYWANVLTF. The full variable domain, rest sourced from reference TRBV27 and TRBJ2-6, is EAQVTQNPRYLITVTGKKLTVTCSQNMNHEYMSWYRQDPGLGLRQIYYSMNVEVTDKGDVPEGYKVSRKEKRNFPLILESPSPNQTSLYFCASSSTTSGYWANVLTFGAGSRLTVL.

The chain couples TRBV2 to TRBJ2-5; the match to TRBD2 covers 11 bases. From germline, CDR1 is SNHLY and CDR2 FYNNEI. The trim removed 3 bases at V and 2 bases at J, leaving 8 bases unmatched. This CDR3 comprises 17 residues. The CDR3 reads CASSDALLAGDQETQYF. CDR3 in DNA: TGTGCCAGCAGTGATGCCCTACTAGCGGGGGATCAAGAGACCCAGTACTTC.

The CDR3 here is CASSPVSGGNQPQHF. CDR3 nucleotide sequence: TGTGCCAGCTCACCTGTCAGTGGGGGCAATCAGCCCCAGCATTTT. The chain links TRBV18 to TRBJ1-5; D is unresolved. CDR1 and CDR2 from the germline V gene are KGHSH and LQKENI. The CDR3 covers 15 residues. Between the trimmed V and J ends, which lost 3 bases and 2 bases, there was a span of 11 bases.

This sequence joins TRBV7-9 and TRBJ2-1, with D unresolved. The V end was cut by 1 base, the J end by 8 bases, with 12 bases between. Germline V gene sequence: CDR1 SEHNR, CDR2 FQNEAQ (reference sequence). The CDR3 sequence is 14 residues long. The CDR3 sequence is CASSLGGAIDEQFF. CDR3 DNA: TGTGCCAGCAGCTTAGGCGGCGCGATAGATGAGCAGTTCTTC.

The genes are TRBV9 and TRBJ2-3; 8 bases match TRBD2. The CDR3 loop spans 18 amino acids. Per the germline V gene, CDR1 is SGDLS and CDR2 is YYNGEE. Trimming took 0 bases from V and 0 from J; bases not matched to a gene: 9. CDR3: CASSVGSLGGGSTDTQYF. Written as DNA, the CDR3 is TGTGCCAGCAGCGTAGGGTCCCTAGGCGGGGGGAGCACAGATACGCAGTATTTT.

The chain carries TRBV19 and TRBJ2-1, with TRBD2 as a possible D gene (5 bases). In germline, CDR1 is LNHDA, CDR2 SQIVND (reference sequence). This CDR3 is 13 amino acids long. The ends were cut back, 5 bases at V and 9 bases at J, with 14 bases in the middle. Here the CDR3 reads CASSAQRVSEQFF. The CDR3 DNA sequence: TGTGCCAGTAGTGCACAGAGGGTAAGTGAGCAGTTCTTC.

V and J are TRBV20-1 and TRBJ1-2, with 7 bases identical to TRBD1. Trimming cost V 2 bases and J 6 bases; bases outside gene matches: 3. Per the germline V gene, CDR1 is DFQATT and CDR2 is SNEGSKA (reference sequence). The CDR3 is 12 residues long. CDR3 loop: CSARNTGDGYTF. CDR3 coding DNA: TGCAGTGCTAGAAACACAGGGGATGGCTACACCTTC.